This T cell receptor beta chain was recorded in a study of blood T cells in healthy people across ages. V dropped 3 bases and J dropped 13 bases, with 10 bases sitting between them. CDR1 is LNHDA and CDR2 is SQIVND in the germline V gene (reference sequence). The CDR3 runs to 12 residues. About this clonotype: Its antigen is not identified.

Broader study findings: Whereas aged donors had fewer naive CD4+ cells, long-lived donors had more of them and higher diversity.

PCR was performed a second time for roughly 7 to 12 cycles using a sample-barcoded 5' primer and a J-beta primer mix. TCRdb reanalysed the 5' RACE reads using MiXCR and keeps one entry per CDR3 protein. The table has 540,000 or so distinct CDR3 sequences, 27% seen once. The sequence derives from a woman aged 65 to 85 in good health. Material for sequencing was blood. The V and J genes are TRBV19 and TRBJ1-6; a possible D gene is TRBD1 (5 bases). The CDR3 nucleotides are TGTGCCAGTAGTATCCGACAGTCCCCCCTCCACTTT. This translates into CASSIRQSPLHF.